Listed here are 27 T cell receptor beta chains from one sample, sequenced in a study of T cells in Graves' hyperthyroidism and ophthalmopathy. Amplification of TCR beta CDR3 regions was performed using RNA transcripts as template. The HTBI primer set served for first-round RT-PCR of the TCR CDR3. Using its own MiXCR run on the multiplex PCR reads, TCRdb lists one record per CDR3 protein. The data contain under 700,000 distinct CDR3 sequences, 16% of them singletons. Sequenced sample: blood. The receptors originated from a woman between 18 and 30 years old with Graves' hyperthyroidism.

With regard to this clonotype: A much larger clonotype is one base distant, so this may be a read error. J is TRBJ1-2 and V is TRBV6-1, with D possibly TRBD1 on 5 matching bases. The V end was cut by 2 bases, the J end by 4 bases, with 11 bases between. The CDR3 loop spans 14 amino acids. Per germline, CDR1 MNHNS and CDR2 SASEGT. CDR3 nucleotides: TGTGCCAGCAGTGAACCGGGGCGCCCCTATGGCTACACCTTC. Protein sequence: CASSEPGRPYGYTF.

At least ten counts were recorded for this clonotype. The chain couples TRBV12-3 or TRBV12-4 to TRBJ2-3; D may be TRBD1 (5 bases). V was shortened by 6 bases and J by 3 bases, with 13 bases between the two germline ends. The CDR3 runs 14 residues. The CDR3 loop is CASSVGVRTDTQYF. The CDR3 DNA reads as TGTGCCAGCAGCGTAGGGGTCAGGACAGATACGCAGTATTTT.

The sample holds many counts of this clonotype. The chain uses TRBV20-1 and TRBJ2-7; 11 bases are shared with TRBD1. Germline CDR1 is DFQATT and CDR2 is SNEGSKA (reference sequence). The CDR3 spans 16 residues. After removal of 6 bases from V and 0 bases from J, the junction contained 10 bases not matched to a gene. Written as DNA, the CDR3 is TGCAGTGCGCGGTACCGGGACAGGGGGGCCTCCTACGAGCAGTACTTC. It specifies CSARYRDRGASYEQYF.

This clonotype was found a few times. CDR3 in amino acids: CASSVVSSGEKLFF. DNA for the CDR3: TGTGCCAGCAGCGTGGTATCCAGCGGTGAAAAACTGTTTTTT. V gene TRBV7-9 combines with J gene TRBJ1-4; D is ambiguous. The germline gives CDR1 SEHNR, CDR2 FQNEAQ (reference sequence). The length of the CDR3 is 14 residues. Trimming took 5 bases from V and 7 from J, leaving 14 bases between them.

This clonotype occurred many times. The gene calls are TRBV5-1 and TRBJ2-3; D is possibly TRBD2 (5 bases). The germline V gene encodes CDR1 SGHRS and CDR2 YFSETQ. The ends were cut back, 0 bases at V and 10 bases at J, with 9 bases in the middle. The CDR3 has 12 residues. The CDR3 reads CASSLDLAAQYF. CDR3 bases: TGCGCCAGCAGCTTGGATCTAGCAGCGCAGTATTTT.

As to this clonotype: A read error may explain this, as a much larger clone is one base away. The V and J genes are TRBV7-9 and TRBJ2-3; no clear D gene. Germline V gene sequence: CDR1 SEHNR, CDR2 FQNEAQ (reference sequence). There are 13 residues in the CDR3. The V and J ends lost 3 bases and 3 bases respectively, with 7 bases between them. CDR3 sequence: CASSFRQTDTQYF. The CDR3 DNA follows: TGTGCCAGCAGCTTCAGACAAACAGATACGCAGTATTTT.

This clonotype was seen many times. Written as DNA, the CDR3 is TGCAGTGCTAGTCGGGCAGATAGCAATCAGCCCCAGCATTTT. Its translation is CSASRADSNQPQHF. V and J are TRBV20-1 and TRBJ1-5, with no clear D. The CDR3 covers 14 residues. Trimming took 3 bases from V and 0 from J, leaving 9 bases between them. Germline CDR1 DFQATT, CDR2 SNEGSKA (reference sequence).

This chain links TRBV12-3 or TRBV12-4 with TRBJ1-5; a weak D match, TRBD1 (5 bases). The CDR3 extends over 14 amino acids. V lost 3 bases and J 2 bases, leaving 8 bases between the germline ends. CDR3 amino acids: CASSFMGGNQPQHF. CDR3 in DNA: TGTGCCAGCAGTTTTATGGGGGGCAATCAGCCCCAGCATTTT.

This clonotype has at least ten counts. The rearrangement links TRBV28 to TRBJ2-3; D may be TRBD1 (6 bases). CDR3 length: 14 amino acids. V shed 3 bases and J shed 3 bases, with 10 bases lying between them. In germline, CDR1 is MDHEN, CDR2 SYDVKM. The CDR3 reads CASSFWDTTDTQYF. CDR3 DNA sequence: TGTGCCAGCAGTTTCTGGGACACGACAGATACGCAGTATTTT.

In its sample, this clonotype was seen many times. This chain's CDR3 is CASSYSASTEAFF. DNA for the CDR3: TGTGCCAGCAGTTACTCGGCTAGCACTGAAGCTTTCTTT. This chain connects TRBV6-5 to TRBJ1-1; D gene ambiguous. Germline loops: CDR1 MNHEY, CDR2 SVGAGI. The CDR3 runs 13 residues. V was pared by 0 bases and J by 4 bases, with 6 bases between.

This clonotype was counted a few times. V is TRBV3-1 and J is TRBJ2-7, with 7 nucleotides matching TRBD1. V lost 1 base, J lost 0 bases, and 6 bases stayed unmatched. Germline loops: CDR1 LGHDT, CDR2 YNNKEL (reference sequence). The CDR3 runs 16 residues. The CDR3: CASSQGGQLNSYEQYF. CDR3 nucleotides: TGTGCCAGCAGCCAAGGGGGACAGTTAAACTCCTACGAGCAGTACTTC.

This clonotype showed up many times. The V gene is TRBV15, the J gene TRBJ2-1, with D possibly being TRBD2 (5 bases). This CDR3 contains 14 residues. The germline V and J ends were trimmed by 2 bases and 3 bases, with 8 bases remaining between them. Germline CDR1 and CDR2: LNHNV and YYDKDF (reference sequence). DNA of the CDR3: TGTGCCACCAGCAGACTAGCTTTCTACAATGAGCAGTTCTTC. It codes for CATSRLAFYNEQFF. Filled out from reference TRBV15 and TRBJ2-1, the complete variable domain reads DAMVIQNPRYQVTQFGKPVTLSCSQTLNHNVMYWYQQKSSQAPKLLFHYYDKDFNNEADTPDNFQSRRPNTSFCFLDIRSPGLGDTAMYLCATSRLAFYNEQFFGPGTRLTVL.

The count of this clonotype is one. The gene calls are TRBV7-9 and TRBJ2-7, with 9 bases identical to TRBD1. The CDR3 has 15 residues. V lost 4 bases and J lost 5; bases outside the gene matches: 9. Per germline, CDR1 SEHNR and CDR2 FQNEAQ (reference sequence). CDR3 DNA: TGTGCCAGCAGCTACGGTGGGACAGGGCCCCACGAGCAGTACTTC. This gives the protein CASSYGGTGPHEQYF.

A word on this clonotype: At one end the junction does not follow the germline gene, possibly because of a read error. The V call is TRBV27, the J call TRBJ1-4; unclear D gene. From germline, CDR1 is MNHEY and CDR2 SMNVEV (reference sequence). The CDR3 length is 14 residues. The CDR3 DNA follows: TGTGCCAGCAGCGTGGCGGGAGCTAATGGAAAACTGTTTTTT. Amino acids: CASSVAGANGKLFF.

Many counts were recorded for this clonotype. The rearrangement uses TRBV7-6 and TRBJ2-5; 12 nucleotides align to TRBD1. The CDR3 is 18 amino acids. V dropped 5 bases and J dropped 5; count of bases not matched to a gene: 15. Germline V gene lookup returns CDR1 SGHVS and CDR2 FNYEAQ. The chain's CDR3 is CASSQKGPGTGGSETQYF. The CDR3, as DNA: TGTGCCAGCAGCCAAAAGGGGCCCGGGACAGGGGGCAGCGAGACCCAGTACTTC.

The J gene is TRBJ2-7, the V gene TRBV6-1, with D uncertain. CDR3 length: 14 amino acids. The V end was cut by 5 bases, the J end by 4 bases, with 15 bases between. Germline CDR1 and CDR2: MNHNS and SASEGT. The CDR3 DNA sequence: TGTGCCAGCAGTATGACGGTTCCCCCATACGAGCAGTACTTC. Translated: CASSMTVPPYEQYF.

This clonotype was seen many times. The CDR3 loop reads CATLGATSTDTQYF. The DNA of the CDR3 is TGTGCCACCCTGGGGGCGACGAGCACAGATACGCAGTATTTT. The rearrangement uses TRBV2 and TRBJ2-3, with TRBD1 as a possible D gene (6 bases). CDR1 SNHLY and CDR2 FYNNEI come from the germline V gene. Trimming cost V 10 bases and J 0 bases, with 14 bases left between them. CDR3 length equals 14 residues. Complete variable domain (other parts from reference TRBV2 and TRBJ2-3): EPEVTQTPSHQVTQMGQEVILRCVPISNHLYFYWYRQILGQKVEFLVSFYNNEISEKSEIFDDQFSVERPDGSNFTLKIRSTKLEDSAMYFCATLGATSTDTQYFGPGTRLTVL.

This clonotype was observed a few times. The V and J genes are TRBV12-3 or TRBV12-4 and TRBJ2-5, with a weak D call TRBD2 (5 bases). The CDR3 sequence is 13 residues long. The V and J ends lost 6 bases and 4 bases respectively, with 12 bases between them. The CDR3 reads CASSLSSRETQYF. The DNA of the CDR3 is TGTGCCAGCAGCCTCTCTAGCAGAGAGACCCAGTACTTC.

The table lists this clonotype with many counts. The genes are TRBV15 and TRBJ1-5; a weak D match, TRBD1 (6 bases). This CDR3 contains 16 residues. Germline assignment: CDR1 LNHNV and CDR2 YYDKDF (reference sequence). Trimming took off 4 bases at V and 1 base at J, with 14 bases between the two ends. The CDR3 DNA is TGTGCCACCAGCACAACAGGGAAAGGGAGCAATCAGCCCCAGCATTTT. Its protein product is CATSTTGKGSNQPQHF. The complete variable domain, with remaining parts taken from reference TRBV15 and TRBJ1-5, reads DAMVIQNPRYQVTQFGKPVTLSCSQTLNHNVMYWYQQKSSQAPKLLFHYYDKDFNNEADTPDNFQSRRPNTSFCFLDIRSPGLGDTAMYLCATSTTGKGSNQPQHFGDGTRLSIL.

This clonotype has at least ten counts. The chain carries TRBV12-3 or TRBV12-4 and TRBJ1-5, with D maybe TRBD1 (5 bases). V was pared by 10 bases and J by 2 bases, with 15 bases between. The CDR3 length is 14 residues. The CDR3 bases are TGTGCCACCTCTCAGGGTGGAGGCAATCAGCCCCAGCATTTT. This sequence encodes CATSQGGGNQPQHF.

Ten or more counts support this clonotype. The rearrangement uses TRBV24-1 and TRBJ2-5, with TRBD1 identical over 8 bases. J was trimmed by 4 bases and V by 4 bases; bases with no gene match: 13. Germline V CDR1 and CDR2: KGHDR, SFDVKD. This CDR3 comprises 17 residues. Written as DNA, the CDR3 is TGTGCCACCAGTGACCGTCGGACAGGGAAAGGGCGAGAGACCCAGTACTTC. Translated, it gives CATSDRRTGKGRETQYF.

This clonotype has a count of ten or more. The V call is TRBV18, the J call TRBJ2-1; D gene unclear. Per germline, CDR1 KGHSH and CDR2 LQKENI. The CDR3 extends over 16 amino acids. Trimming shortened V by 4 bases and J by 1 base, and 14 bases separated the two germline ends. The CDR3 here is CASSRGGLKSYNEQFF. The DNA of the CDR3 is TGTGCCAGCTCACGTGGTGGGCTGAAATCCTACAATGAGCAGTTCTTC.

The J gene is TRBJ2-5, the V gene TRBV27, with TRBD1 matching 10 bases. Germline trimming cut 5 bases from V and 6 bases from J; bases unmatched to any gene: 9. The CDR3 length is 15 residues. CDR1 is MNHEY, CDR2 SMNVEV, per germline (reference sequence). The CDR3 here is CASSRTGGDWKTQYF. CDR3 DNA sequence: TGTGCCAGCAGTAGGACAGGGGGGGACTGGAAGACCCAGTACTTC.

As concerns this clonotype: A read error may explain this, as a much larger clone is one base away. The final CDR3 position lacks the conserved phenylalanine or tryptophan, pointing to a likely read error. The V call is TRBV2, the J call TRBJ1-2, with D hard to call. Germline V lookup: CDR1 SNHLY, CDR2 FYNNEI. V lost 2 bases, J lost 0 bases, and 10 bases lay in between. The CDR3 covers 15 residues. CDR3 coding DNA: TGTGCCAGCAGTGAACGGCCCACAGCTAACTATGGCTACACCGTC. This translates into CASSERPTANYGYTV.

This clonotype was seen a few times. This chain joins TRBV5-6 and TRBJ2-1, with 7 bases matching TRBD1. The CDR3 sequence is 14 residues long. Germline loops: CDR1 SGHDT, CDR2 YYEEEE. V lost 2 bases, J lost 6 bases, and 5 bases stayed unmatched. The CDR3 DNA reads TGTGCCAGCAGCTTCTTGGACAGGAGCAATGAGCAGTTCTTC. Translated, it gives CASSFLDRSNEQFF.

This clonotype was seen ten or more times. The chain joins TRBV18 to TRBJ1-5; D gene unclear. The germline V gene encodes CDR1 KGHSH and CDR2 LQKENI. Trimming took off 6 bases at V and 16 bases at J, with 22 bases between the two ends. This CDR3 has 13 amino acids. CDR3 nucleotides: TGTGCCAGCTCCCACGTCGACGTGGGCAGGCTCCATTTT. Residues: CASSHVDVGRLHF.

This clonotype was detected a few times. The rearrangement uses TRBV6-1 and TRBJ2-7; 9 positions agree with TRBD2. Germline V gene sequence: CDR1 MNHNS, CDR2 SASEGT. The J segment lost 4 bases and the V segment lost 5 bases, leaving 6 bases of the junction unmatched. The CDR3 runs to 14 residues. The CDR3 coding sequence is TGTGCCAGCAGTTACGCGGGGGGGAGATACGAGCAGTACTTC. Its protein product is CASSYAGGRYEQYF.